One sample yielded the 30 T cell receptor beta chains listed below, sequenced in a study of PD-L1 blockade in urothelial cancer. Libraries were prepared by immunoSEQ multiplex PCR; TCRdb keeps only in-frame clonotypes and omits some of them. This sample has fewer than 90,000 clones, with around 93% found just once. Specified time point: peripheral blood 6 weeks after treatment start. Sample: PBMCs, taken around atezolizumab (anti-PD-L1) treatment. The receptors come from an elderly woman with urothelial cancer.

The CDR3 DNA is TGTGCCAGTTTACAGGGGGCGGTGGACACCGGGGAGCTGTTTTTT. It encodes CASLQGAVDTGELFF. The rearrangement joins TRBV6-1 to TRBJ2-2; 9 nucleotides align to TRBD1. V trimming: 9 bases; J trimming: 3 bases; junction bases outside the gene matches: 8. CDR3 length: 15 residues. Germline V lookup: CDR1 MNHNS, CDR2 SASEGT.

The chain carries TRBV2 and TRBJ1-5, with D perhaps TRBD1 (5 bases). V was trimmed by 1 base and J by 9 bases, leaving 13 bases between them. Germline loops: CDR1 SNHLY, CDR2 FYNNEI. The CDR3 sequence is 14 residues long. The CDR3 is CASSEGGWGPPQHF. As DNA, the CDR3 is TGTGCCAGCAGTGAAGGGGGTTGGGGCCCGCCCCAGCATTTT.

This clone was counted only a few times. The chain carries TRBV2 and TRBJ1-2, with a weak D call TRBD1 (6 bases). There are 14 residues in the CDR3. V lost 2 bases and J 2 bases, leaving 9 bases between the germline ends. Germline V gene data show CDR1 as SNHLY and CDR2 as FYNNEI. The CDR3 loop is CASSEQGTNYGYTF. CDR3 bases: TGTGCCAGCAGTGAACAGGGGACCAACTATGGCTACACCTTC.

This rearrangement joins TRBV4-2 to TRBJ2-2; 7 bases fit TRBD1. The CDR3 loop spans 17 amino acids. V dropped 0 bases and J dropped 1; count of bases not matched to a gene: 5. CDR1 and CDR2 (germline): LGHNA, YNFKEQ. Here the CDR3 reads CASSQDTGTVNTGELFF. CDR3 bases: TGTGCCAGCAGCCAAGATACGGGGACAGTGAACACCGGGGAGCTGTTTTTT.

J is TRBJ1-4 and V is TRBV27, with no clear D. Germline V gene data show CDR1 as MNHEY and CDR2 as SMNVEV (reference sequence). The CDR3 extends over 14 amino acids. Trimming shortened V by 0 bases and J by 3 bases, and 5 bases separated the two germline ends. CDR3 DNA: TGTGCCAGCAGTTTATCCGGGGCTAATGAAAAACTGTTTTTT. It encodes CASSLSGANEKLFF. The entire variable domain, with the rest obtained from reference TRBV27 and TRBJ1-4, is as follows: EAQVTQNPRYLITVTGKKLTVTCSQNMNHEYMSWYRQDPGLGLRQIYYSMNVEVTDKGDVPEGYKVSRKEKRNFPLILESPSPNQTSLYFCASSLSGANEKLFFGSGTQLSVL.

The rearrangement uses TRBV4-2 and TRBJ1-2, with 8 bases lining up with TRBD1. CDR3 length: 14 amino acids. Germline assignment: CDR1 LGHNA and CDR2 YNFKEQ. V dropped 5 bases and J dropped 3; count of bases not matched to a gene: 5. The CDR3 sequence is CASSSTGDDYGYTF. For the CDR3, the DNA is TGTGCCAGCAGCTCGACAGGGGACGACTATGGCTACACCTTC.

The chain joins TRBV28 to TRBJ2-2; 8 bases align to TRBD1. Germline V gives CDR1 MDHEN, CDR2 SYDVKM. The CDR3 is 15 amino acids. V lost 5 bases, J lost 0 bases, and 2 bases stayed unmatched. The DNA for the CDR3 is TGTGCCAGCAGTCGGGGACAGGCGAACACCGGGGAGCTGTTTTTT. Its translation is CASSRGQANTGELFF.

This rearrangement joins TRBV27 to TRBJ2-1; maybe TRBD2 (5 bases). The CDR3 runs 14 residues. The V gene's germline CDR1 is MNHEY and CDR2 SMNVEV (reference sequence). Trimming cost V 4 bases and J 4 bases, with 11 bases left between them. The CDR3 bases are TGTGCCAGCAGTTCTCAACAGCGGTACAATGAGCAGTTCTTC. Encoded protein: CASSSQQRYNEQFF.

This clone was seen more than once but under ten times. This chain links TRBV11-2 with TRBJ2-1, with D tentatively TRBD2 (6 bases). Germline values: CDR1 SGHAT, CDR2 FQNNGV. The CDR3 sequence is 13 residues long. The V end was cut by 5 bases, the J end by 6 bases, with 11 bases between. The CDR3 nucleotides read TGTGCCAGCAGCAGCCGGGACTCCAATGAGCAGTTCTTC. Amino acids: CASSSRDSNEQFF.

The V and J genes are TRBV28 and TRBJ2-2, with 10 bases aligning to TRBD1. Germline loops: CDR1 MDHEN, CDR2 SYDVKM. This CDR3 region has 16 residues. After removal of 3 bases from V and 2 bases from J, the junction contained 3 bases not matched to a gene. CDR3 sequence reads: CASSLWDRGNTGELFF. The CDR3 DNA reads as TGTGCCAGCAGTTTGTGGGACAGGGGAAACACCGGGGAGCTGTTTTTT.

This sequence joins TRBV5-6 and TRBJ2-6; D perhaps matches TRBD1 (6 bases). The CDR3 has 15 amino acids. V gave up 3 bases and J gave up 1 base, with 8 bases separating them. From germline, CDR1 is SGHDT and CDR2 YYEEEE. The CDR3 DNA sequence: TGTGCCAGCAGCTCACAGGGATCTGGGGCCAACGTCCTGACTTTC. Translated: CASSSQGSGANVLTF.

The rearrangement joins TRBV18 to TRBJ2-1, with D possibly TRBD1 on 7 matching bases. Trimming removed 8 bases from V and 6 bases from J, with 20 bases in between. The CDR3 loop spans 15 amino acids. The germline CDR1 and CDR2 sequences are KGHSH and LQKENI. The CDR3 here is CASRQGGPRGNEQFF. CDR3 nucleotide sequence: TGTGCCAGCCGACAGGGAGGCCCCCGTGGCAATGAGCAGTTCTTC.

The genes are TRBV7-3 and TRBJ2-1; D is possibly TRBD1 (5 bases). The CDR3 has 15 amino acids. Germline assignment: CDR1 SGHTA and CDR2 FQGTGA. V was cut by 5 bases and J by 0 bases, with 11 bases left in between. In DNA, the CDR3 is TGTGCCAGCAGCCTCCGACAGAGCTCCTACAATGAGCAGTTCTTC. Translated, it gives CASSLRQSSYNEQFF.

This chain uses TRBV18 with TRBJ2-1; D not certain. Deletions cut 0 bases from V and 9 bases from J, with 9 bases between. The germline V gene encodes CDR1 KGHSH and CDR2 LQKENI. This CDR3 is built from 13 residues. The CDR3 protein is CASSPPSAAEQFF. The CDR3 DNA reads TGTGCCAGCTCACCACCTTCTGCGGCTGAGCAGTTCTTC. Full variable domain (missing parts from reference TRBV18 and TRBJ2-1): NAGVMQNPRHLVRRRGQEARLRCSPMKGHSHVYWYRQLPEEGLKFMVYLQKENIIDESGMPKERFSAEFPKEGPSILRIQQVVRGDSAAYFCASSPPSAAEQFFGPGTRLTVL.

The chain combines TRBV27 with TRBJ2-1, with 9 nucleotides matching TRBD2. Trimming removed 2 bases from V and 4 bases from J; junction bases left unmatched: 3. Germline values: CDR1 MNHEY, CDR2 SMNVEV (reference sequence). This CDR3 is built from 15 residues. CDR3 DNA: TGTGCCAGCAGTTTAAGCCTAGCGGGGTACAATGAGCAGTTCTTC. This gives the protein CASSLSLAGYNEQFF.

The chain has TRBV11-2 and TRBJ2-5, with D possibly being TRBD1 (7 bases). The CDR3 consists of 14 residues. Trimming took off 3 bases at V and 5 bases at J, with 13 bases between the two ends. Germline V gene lookup returns CDR1 SGHAT and CDR2 FQNNGV. The CDR3 DNA reads as TGTGCCAGCAGCTTCTCAGGGGGAGGCGAGACCCAGTACTTC. It is translated as CASSFSGGGETQYF.

The rearrangement joins TRBV2 to TRBJ1-1; the D is unclear. Trimming removed 6 bases from V and 0 bases from J, with 11 bases in between. The CDR3 is made up of 14 amino acids. Germline assignment: CDR1 SNHLY and CDR2 FYNNEI. The CDR3 DNA reads TGTGCCAGCAGCTCCCAGATCCTGAACACTGAAGCTTTCTTT. It translates to CASSSQILNTEAFF.

This clone appeared a single time. The chain uses TRBV9 and TRBJ2-2; 10 bases fit TRBD2. Germline-derived CDR1 and CDR2 are SGDLS and YYNGEE. Trimming at V came to 0 bases and at J to 6 bases, leaving 14 bases not matched to a gene. The CDR3 runs to 19 residues. The CDR3 loop is CASSVVAGGLASFPGELFF. Here the CDR3 DNA reads TGTGCCAGCAGCGTAGTTGCGGGGGGACTAGCGAGCTTTCCCGGGGAGCTGTTTTTT.

The chain joins TRBV6-1 to TRBJ2-7, with 8 bases fitting TRBD2. V was clipped by 2 bases and J by 4 bases; unmatched bases: 4. The CDR3 contains 14 residues. In germline, CDR1 is MNHNS, CDR2 SASEGT. CDR3 sequence: CASSEQSGSYEQYF. The CDR3 bases are TGTGCCAGCAGTGAACAGAGCGGGAGTTACGAGCAGTACTTC.

The chain links TRBV5-1 to TRBJ2-1; D unclear. The CDR3 runs 14 residues. Germline CDR1 and CDR2: SGHRS and YFSETQ. Trimming took 0 bases from V and 15 from J, leaving 19 bases between them. The CDR3 DNA reads as TGCGCCAGCAGCTTGGCCACCGGTGAGCGTGGTTGGTTCTTC. Translation gives CASSLATGERGWFF.

The chain has TRBV27 and TRBJ2-6; the D gene is possibly TRBD1 (6 bases). This CDR3 comprises 17 residues. Trimming left V 3 bases short and J 4 bases short, with 16 bases between. CDR1 is MNHEY and CDR2 is SMNVEV in the germline V gene (reference sequence). CDR3 amino acids: CASSFEVRGEGANVLTF. The DNA of the CDR3 is TGTGCCAGCAGTTTCGAAGTCAGGGGAGAGGGGGCCAACGTCCTGACTTTC.

The J gene is TRBJ1-2, the V gene TRBV7-3; TRBD1 matches 8 bases. Germline CDR1 is SGHTA and CDR2 is FQGTGA. V shed 2 bases and J 7 bases; nucleotides not matched to a gene: 6. The CDR3 runs to 14 residues. CDR3 region: CASSLWAGGGGYTF. CDR3 nucleotides: TGTGCCAGCAGCTTATGGGCAGGGGGCGGTGGCTACACCTTC.

J is TRBJ2-1 and V is TRBV19; 7 bases agree with TRBD2. J was trimmed by 5 bases and V by 2 bases; bases with no gene match: 6. The CDR3 consists of 15 residues. CDR1 LNHDA and CDR2 SQIVND come from the germline V gene (reference sequence). CDR3 sequence reads: CASSIRLADNNEQFF. The CDR3 DNA reads TGTGCCAGTAGTATACGTCTAGCGGACAACAATGAGCAGTTCTTC.

The genes are TRBV2 and TRBJ1-1, with D possibly being TRBD1 (5 bases). The V end was cut by 8 bases, the J end by 2 bases, with 27 bases between. The germline CDR1 and CDR2 sequences are SNHLY and FYNNEI. CDR3 size: 18 residues. CDR3 region: CASGGEQGFGVRNTEAFF. The CDR3 bases are TGTGCCAGCGGCGGGGAGCAGGGCTTTGGGGTGCGAAACACTGAAGCTTTCTTT.

The chain employs TRBV27 and TRBJ1-2; D possibly corresponds to TRBD1 (6 bases). The CDR3 sequence is 13 residues long. Trimming removed 3 bases at V and 5 bases at J, with 10 bases between. Germline assignment: CDR1 MNHEY and CDR2 SMNVEV (reference sequence). The CDR3 region has the DNA TGTGCCAGCAGTTTCCTCCAGGGGTATGGCTACACCTTC. Amino acids: CASSFLQGYGYTF.

V gene TRBV11-2 combines with J gene TRBJ2-7; maybe TRBD2 (6 bases). The CDR3 is made up of 13 amino acids. V gave up 5 bases and J gave up 3 bases, with 11 bases separating them. Germline values: CDR1 SGHAT, CDR2 FQNNGV. The CDR3 reads CASSAGLNYEQYF. Here the CDR3 DNA reads TGTGCCAGCAGCGCGGGACTTAACTACGAGCAGTACTTC.

The chain links TRBV5-1 to TRBJ1-1; tentative D call: TRBD1 (5 bases). CDR3 length equals 15 residues. Trimming shortened V by 0 bases and J by 2 bases, and 11 bases separated the two germline ends. Germline CDR1 and CDR2: SGHRS and YFSETQ. The CDR3 is CASSLAKGINTEAFF. CDR3 bases: TGCGCCAGCAGCTTGGCAAAGGGGATCAACACTGAAGCTTTCTTT.

The chain links TRBV9 to TRBJ2-1, with 12 nucleotides matching TRBD2. CDR3 length: 17 residues. Losses at the gene ends were 0 bases for V and 2 bases for J; bases not matched to a gene: 3. The germline gives CDR1 SGDLS, CDR2 YYNGEE. CDR3 nucleotide sequence: TGTGCCAGCAGCGTAGAGGCTAGCGGGAGGGCCTACAATGAGCAGTTCTTC. Its protein product is CASSVEASGRAYNEQFF.

The chain carries TRBV9 and TRBJ1-1; a possible D gene is TRBD1 (6 bases). With 2 bases removed from V and 2 bases from J, the gap between germline ends came to 19 bases. This CDR3 comprises 17 residues. From germline, CDR1 is SGDLS and CDR2 YYNGEE. The CDR3: CASSVQDSLLLNTEAFF. The CDR3 DNA sequence: TGTGCCAGCAGCGTGCAGGACAGTCTCCTTCTAAACACTGAAGCTTTCTTT.

CDR3 bases: TGTGCCAGCAACCAAGCGGGAAGCACAGATACGCAGTATTTT. Protein: CASNQAGSTDTQYF. The chain links TRBV28 to TRBJ2-3; 7 bases agree with TRBD2. The CDR3 covers 14 residues. Germline CDR1 is MDHEN and CDR2 is SYDVKM. The J segment lost 0 bases and the V segment lost 7 bases, leaving 4 bases of the junction unmatched.